What follows are 3 T cell receptor beta chains derived from one specimen sequenced in a study of T-cell reconstitution after alpha-beta-depleted transplantation in children. Unique molecular identifiers were built into the TCRbeta library. TCRdb independently ran MiXCR on the PCR reads; one entry per CDR3 protein. The sample consists of about 200,000 distinct CDR3 sequences, about 7% of them appearing once. This specimen consisted of PBMCs, obtained before TCRalphabeta/CD19-depleted stem cell transplant. Receptor source: a boy under 10 years old with acute lymphoblastic leukemia, due to receive a stem cell transplant.

This rearrangement joins TRBV9 to TRBJ2-7; D is possibly TRBD2 (5 bases). The germline gives CDR1 SGDLS, CDR2 YYNGEE. The CDR3 loop spans 12 amino acids. Trimming shortened V by 4 bases and J by 6 bases, and 11 bases separated the two germline ends. CDR3 region: CASSQNRGEQYF. In nucleotides, the CDR3 is TGTGCCAGCAGCCAAAACCGGGGCGAGCAGTACTTC.

The chain carries TRBV10-3 and TRBJ2-3, with 10 bases identical to TRBD2. Germline V lookup: CDR1 ENHRY, CDR2 SYGVKD. V lost 3 bases, J lost 1 base, and 7 bases stayed unmatched. The CDR3 length is 17 residues. The CDR3: CAISDRTSGDGTDTQYF. The DNA of the CDR3 is TGTGCCATCAGTGACCGAACTAGCGGGGATGGCACAGATACGCAGTATTTT.

This clonotype was picked up many times. This chain connects TRBV6-1 to TRBJ2-7; no reliable D call. V was cut by 7 bases and J by 3 bases, with 19 bases left in between. This CDR3 has 15 residues. Germline V gene lookup returns CDR1 MNHNS and CDR2 SASEGT. The CDR3, as DNA: TGTGCCAGCAATCCCAGACCGATACCTGGCTACGAGCAGTACTTC. Its protein is CASNPRPIPGYEQYF.